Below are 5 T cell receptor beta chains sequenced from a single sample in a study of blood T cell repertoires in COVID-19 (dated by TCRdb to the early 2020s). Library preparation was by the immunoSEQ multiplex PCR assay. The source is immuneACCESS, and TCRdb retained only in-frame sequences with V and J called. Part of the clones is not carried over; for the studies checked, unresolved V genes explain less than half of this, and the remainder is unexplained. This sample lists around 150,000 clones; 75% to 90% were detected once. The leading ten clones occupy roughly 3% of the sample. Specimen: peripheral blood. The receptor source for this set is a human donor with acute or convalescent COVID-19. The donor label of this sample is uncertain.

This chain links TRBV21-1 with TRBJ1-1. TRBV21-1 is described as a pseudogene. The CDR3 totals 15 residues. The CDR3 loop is CASSTSENLETEAFF. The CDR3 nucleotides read TGTGCCAGCAGCACCTCAGAAAATCTAGAAACTGAAGCTTTCTTT.

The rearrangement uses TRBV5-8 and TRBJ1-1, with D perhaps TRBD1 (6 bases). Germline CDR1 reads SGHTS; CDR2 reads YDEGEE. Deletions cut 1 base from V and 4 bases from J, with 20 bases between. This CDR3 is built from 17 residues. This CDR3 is CASSLSRGISWITEAFF. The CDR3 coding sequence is TGTGCCAGCAGCTTGAGCAGGGGTATTTCGTGGATCACTGAAGCTTTCTTT.

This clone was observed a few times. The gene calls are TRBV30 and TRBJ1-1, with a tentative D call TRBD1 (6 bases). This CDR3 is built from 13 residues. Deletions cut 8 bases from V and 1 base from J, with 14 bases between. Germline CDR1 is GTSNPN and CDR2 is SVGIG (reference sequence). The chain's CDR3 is CAHSRGWNTEAFF. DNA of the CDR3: TGTGCCCACTCCAGGGGCTGGAACACTGAAGCTTTCTTT.

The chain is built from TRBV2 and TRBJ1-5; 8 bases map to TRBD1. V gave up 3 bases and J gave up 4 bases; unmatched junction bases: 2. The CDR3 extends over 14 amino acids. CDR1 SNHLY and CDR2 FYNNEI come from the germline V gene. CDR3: CASSDRGRNQPQHF. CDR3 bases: TGTGCCAGCAGTGACAGGGGGCGGAATCAGCCCCAGCATTTT.

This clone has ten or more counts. CDR3 nucleotides: TGTGCCAGCCGTACAGGGGGCGAATCCTACGAGCAGTACTTC. Its protein product is CASRTGGESYEQYF. The rearrangement links TRBV28 to TRBJ2-7; 9 bases map to TRBD1. The V gene's germline CDR1 is MDHEN and CDR2 SYDVKM. The CDR3 extends over 14 amino acids. J lost 1 base, V lost 8 bases, and 6 bases had no gene match.